The clone carrying this T cell receptor beta chain has ten or more counts. The sample belongs to a study of neurological immune-mediated disorders. For the study at large: The study included approximately 34 multiple sclerosis patients, about 31 relapsing-remitting and 3 secondary progressive.

Unsorted libraries were prepared from 2 million PBMCs that had been stored at -80 C. The germline V gene encodes CDR1 SGHRS and CDR2 YFSETQ. V lost 4 bases and J lost 5; bases outside the gene matches: 3. CDR3 length: 14 residues. With 10-nucleotide random UMIs included, cDNA was synthesized by 5'RACE. Over 170 million TCR-beta sequences from 15-18 subjects came from every sequencing run. TCRdb passed the 5' RACE reads through MiXCR, listing each CDR3 protein once. This table has approximately 66,000 distinct CDR3 sequences, 3.4% appearing once. The chain recombines TRBV5-1 with TRBJ1-6, with 7 positions matching TRBD1. The source is a man aged 35 to 55 with multiple sclerosis. The sequencing sample was made of PBMCs. As DNA, the CDR3 is TGCGCCAGCAGCCTCCAGGGGGATAATTCACCCCTCCACTTT. Its translation: CASSLQGDNSPLHF.